The clone carrying this T cell receptor (beta chain) was recorded only once. The ends lost 7 bases at V and 6 bases at J; junction bases unmatched: 12. Germline V CDR1 and CDR2: MDHEN, SYDVKM. The CDR3 has 15 amino acids. Original processing methods: Estimated nucleated cell counts came from reference gene primer amplification. TCRdb keeps only in-frame clones here, not all; method: immunoSEQ multiplex PCR. The V and J calls and the clone size are those of that table, but D and trimming were determined from the DNA. The table lists just over 650,000 clones, around 89% of them singletons. The data were taken from a study of blood T cell repertoires in COVID-19. Study information: Collection of acute and convalescent COVID-19 samples took place in the United States, Italy and Spain. PBMCs, B-cell-depleted T cells, or T cells provided the cDNA or gDNA that made up the material.

This receptor was identified in a woman aged 18 to 35 with acute or convalescent COVID-19. Sequencing was performed on peripheral blood. The V call is TRBV28, the J call TRBJ1-3; 7 bases map to TRBD1. In DNA form, the CDR3 reads TGTGCCAGCAACACCCTGACAGGGTATCAAAACACCATATATTTT. Translating it yields CASNTLTGYQNTIYF.